The 18 T cell receptor beta chains listed next were all sequenced from one sample in a study of identifying expanded T cells in peripheral blood. Generated by immunoSEQ multiplex PCR, the TCRdb table keeps only in-frame clones and is missing some. Among around 84,000 clones, around 90% were seen once, and the ten largest hold 7.3%. Sample: blood. The source is a person aged 18 to 70 in good health.

This clone appeared a single time. The chain uses TRBV6-1 and TRBJ1-5; 8 positions match TRBD1. The V segment lost 9 bases and the J segment 7 bases; nucleotides outside the gene matches: 11. The CDR3 is 14 residues long. Germline loops: CDR1 MNHNS, CDR2 SASEGT. CDR3 sequence: CASTLTGAGQPQHF. For the CDR3, the DNA is TGTGCCAGTACCCTGACAGGGGCAGGACAGCCCCAGCATTTT.

This clone turned up a few times. The chain carries TRBV19 and TRBJ1-1; no reliable D call. The V and J ends lost 4 bases and 0 bases respectively, with 6 bases between them. The CDR3 runs to 13 residues. Looked up from germline, CDR1 is LNHDA and CDR2 is SQIVND (reference sequence). The chain's CDR3 is CASSSSLNTEAFF. In nucleotides, the CDR3 is TGTGCCAGTAGTAGCAGTCTGAACACTGAAGCTTTCTTT.

The rearrangement links TRBV2 to TRBJ1-2; D not certain. The CDR3 length is 14 residues. Trimming removed 3 bases from V and 7 bases from J, with 15 bases in between. Germline V gene lookup returns CDR1 SNHLY and CDR2 FYNNEI. CDR3 in DNA: TGTGCCAGCAGTGACCAGGAAAAAGAGGGTGGCTACACCTTC. Translating gives CASSDQEKEGGYTF. Supplemented by reference TRBV2 and TRBJ1-2, the full variable domain reads EPEVTQTPSHQVTQMGQEVILRCVPISNHLYFYWYRQILGQKVEFLVSFYNNEISEKSEIFDDQFSVERPDGSNFTLKIRSTKLEDSAMYFCASSDQEKEGGYTFGSGTRLTVV.

The J gene is TRBJ2-2, the V gene TRBV21-1. TRBV21-1 counts as a pseudogene. The CDR3 has 16 amino acids. The DNA for the CDR3 is TGTGCCAGCAGCAAAGCCCCCGATATGAACACCGGGGAGCTGTTTTTT. It specifies CASSKAPDMNTGELFF.

This chain joins TRBV6-1 and TRBJ2-3; D is perhaps TRBD1 (5 bases). The CDR3 extends over 13 amino acids. Trimming took 0 bases from V and 4 from J, leaving 5 bases between them. Germline CDR1 is MNHNS and CDR2 is SASEGT. CDR3 region: CASSEAGADTQYF. CDR3 bases: TGTGCCAGCAGTGAAGCAGGGGCAGATACGCAGTATTTT.

The chain couples TRBV29-1 to TRBJ2-2; D call uncertain. Trimming stripped 0 bases from V and 6 bases from J, with 8 bases between. CDR3 length equals 13 residues. Per the germline V gene, CDR1 is SQVTM and CDR2 is ANQGSEA. The CDR3 region is CSVEEQTPGELFF. DNA for the CDR3: TGCAGCGTTGAAGAACAGACCCCCGGGGAGCTGTTTTTT.

The chain uses TRBV7-9 and TRBJ2-1; D gene uncertain. Looked up from germline, CDR1 is SEHNR and CDR2 is FQNEAQ (reference sequence). V was trimmed by 4 bases and J by 7 bases, leaving 14 bases between them. The CDR3 loop spans 14 amino acids. CDR3 amino acids: CASSSSTAGNEQFF. The CDR3 DNA follows: TGTGCCAGCAGCTCCTCCACCGCCGGGAATGAGCAGTTCTTC.

The chain is built from TRBV7-6 and TRBJ1-1; D may be TRBD1 (6 bases). The V gene lost 0 bases and the J gene lost 0 bases, with 8 bases spanning the gap. Germline V CDR1 and CDR2: SGHVS, FNYEAQ. The CDR3 is made up of 15 amino acids. The CDR3 DNA reads TGTGCCAGCAGCTTAGCGCGGACAGTGAACACTGAAGCTTTCTTT. This sequence encodes CASSLARTVNTEAFF.

The chain combines TRBV6-1 with TRBJ1-5, with D possibly TRBD1 on 5 matching bases. The V gene's germline CDR1 is MNHNS and CDR2 SASEGT. Deletions cut 5 bases from V and 11 bases from J, with 19 bases between. The CDR3 is made up of 14 amino acids. The CDR3 DNA reads as TGTGCCAGCAGTTCTTCCTTGGGGGTAGGGACCCAGCATTTT. This translates into CASSSSLGVGTQHF.

The chain uses TRBV27 and TRBJ1-1, with 9 nucleotides matching TRBD1. Germline CDR1 and CDR2: MNHEY and SMNVEV (reference sequence). The CDR3 is 16 amino acids. Losses at the gene ends were 3 bases for V and 3 bases for J; bases not matched to a gene: 8. CDR3 amino acids: CASSFRTGGEDTEAFF. The CDR3 coding sequence is TGTGCCAGCAGTTTTAGAACAGGGGGCGAGGACACTGAAGCTTTCTTT.

A single count supports this clone. This sequence joins TRBV19 and TRBJ1-2; possible D gene TRBD1, 5 bases. The CDR3 runs 12 residues. Germline V gene sequence: CDR1 LNHDA, CDR2 SQIVND (reference sequence). The germline V and J ends were trimmed by 6 bases and 5 bases, with 10 bases remaining between them. DNA of the CDR3: TGTGCCAGTAGCAATAAGGGGTATGGCTACACCTTC. Translating gives CASSNKGYGYTF. Combining the CDR3 with reference TRBV19 and TRBJ1-2 gives the whole variable domain DGGITQSPKYLFRKEGQNVTLSCEQNLNHDAMYWYRQDPGQGLRLIYYSQIVNDFQKGDIAEGYSVSREKKESFPLTVTSAQKNPTAFYLCASSNKGYGYTFGSGTRLTVV.

This clone was counted once. The J gene is TRBJ2-1, the V gene TRBV29-1; D gene uncertain. The CDR3 extends over 12 amino acids. The ends were cut back, 3 bases at V and 5 bases at J, with 8 bases in the middle. Germline CDR1 and CDR2: SQVTM and ANQGSEA. CDR3 sequence reads: CSVEVTHNEQFF. CDR3 coding DNA: TGCAGCGTTGAGGTCACCCACAATGAGCAGTTCTTC.

This chain connects TRBV29-1 to TRBJ1-1; D remains ambiguous. V was trimmed by 1 base and J by 5 bases, leaving 14 bases between them. The CDR3 has 14 amino acids. CDR1 SQVTM and CDR2 ANQGSEA come from the germline V gene. CDR3 loop: CSVEGESKGTEAFF. CDR3 sequence (DNA): TGCAGCGTTGAAGGAGAGAGTAAGGGTACTGAAGCTTTCTTT. Drawing the rest from reference TRBV29-1 and TRBJ1-1, the complete variable domain is SAVISQKPSRDICQRGTSLTIQCQVDSQVTMMFWYRQQPGQSLTLIATANQGSEATYESGFVIDKFPISRPNLTFSTLTVSNMSPEDSSIYLCSVEGESKGTEAFFGQGTRLTVV.

This chain links TRBV7-2 with TRBJ2-5; D is ambiguous. The CDR3 consists of 14 residues. The ends were cut back, 1 base at V and 6 bases at J, with 12 bases in the middle. CDR1 and CDR2 from the germline V gene are SGHTA and FQGNSA. In nucleotides, the CDR3 is TGTGCCAGCAGCTTAGACGTCGGACCCAAGACCCAGTACTTC. Translated, it gives CASSLDVGPKTQYF.

V is TRBV13 and J is TRBJ2-3; D uncertain. The CDR3 runs to 12 residues. In germline, CDR1 is PRHDT, CDR2 FYEKMQ (reference sequence). The V end was cut by 6 bases, the J end by 6 bases, with 10 bases between. The CDR3 nucleotides read TGTGCCAGCAGTTCCGGGTCTGATACGCAGTATTTT. Its protein product is CASSSGSDTQYF.

V usage is TRBV20-1 and J usage is TRBJ2-2, with D maybe TRBD2 (6 bases). Trimming pared 6 bases from V and 7 bases from J, leaving 9 bases between. The CDR3 is 11 residues long. CDR1 and CDR2 from the germline V gene are DFQATT and SNEGSKA (reference sequence). The CDR3 DNA follows: TGCAGTGCACGGAGGGGCGGGGAGCTGTTTTTT. Its protein is CSARRGGELFF.

V gene TRBV7-9 combines with J gene TRBJ1-1; D possibly corresponds to TRBD1 (5 bases). The CDR3 sequence is 16 residues long. CDR1 is SEHNR, CDR2 FQNEAQ, per germline (reference sequence). V lost 0 bases, J lost 4 bases, and 15 bases lay in between. Here the CDR3 reads CASSLAGGRAGTEAFF. The CDR3 DNA sequence: TGTGCCAGCAGCTTAGCGGGAGGCAGGGCGGGCACTGAAGCTTTCTTT.

This sequence joins TRBV11-1 and TRBJ2-7, with D possibly being TRBD1 (5 bases). The CDR3 runs 15 residues. CDR1 and CDR2 from the germline V gene are SGHAT and FQDESV (reference sequence). V gave up 5 bases and J gave up 0 bases, with 14 bases separating them. The CDR3 here is CASSPRGPGSYEQYF. The CDR3 DNA is TGTGCCAGCAGCCCAAGGGGCCCCGGCTCCTACGAGCAGTACTTC.